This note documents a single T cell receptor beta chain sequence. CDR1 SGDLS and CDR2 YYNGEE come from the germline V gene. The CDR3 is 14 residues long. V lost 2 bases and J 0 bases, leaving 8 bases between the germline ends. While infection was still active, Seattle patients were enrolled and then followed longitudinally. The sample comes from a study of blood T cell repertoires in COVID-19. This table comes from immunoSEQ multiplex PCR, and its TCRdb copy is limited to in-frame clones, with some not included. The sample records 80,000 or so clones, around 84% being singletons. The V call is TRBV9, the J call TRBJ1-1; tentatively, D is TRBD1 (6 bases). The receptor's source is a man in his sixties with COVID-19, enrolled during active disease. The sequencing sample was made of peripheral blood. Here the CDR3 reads CASSVDSLNTEAFF. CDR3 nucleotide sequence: TGTGCCAGCAGCGTGGACAGCCTGAACACTGAAGCTTTCTTT.